This TCR beta chain was sequenced for a study of T cell repertoires in cytomegalovirus infection. On the study more broadly: Through public TCR beta signatures, both CMV infection and matching HLA type were indicated.

CDR1 is MNHEY, CDR2 SVGAGI, per germline. CDR3 length: 16 residues. Trimming took 5 bases from V and 3 from J, leaving 18 bases between them. Turning to this clonotype: Its antigen is currently unknown.

Regarding the study as a whole: In two of eight donors, the top clonotype was HLA-C-restricted CMV-specific.

TCRdb reanalysed the reads using MiXCR and keeps one entry per CDR3 protein. The table has roughly 310,000 distinct CDR3 sequences, 17% seen once. Specimen: PBMCs. The rearrangement uses TRBV6-5 and TRBJ2-3; D is uncertain. This TCR was sampled from a human donor in good health (CMV status not recorded). Some clones in this sample may be carry-over from other donors' samples. CDR3 sequence (DNA): TGTGCCAGCAGTAGACAAATAGGACCGAGGACAGATACGCAGTATTTT. This gives the protein CASSRQIGPRTDTQYF.